The next 26 T cell receptor beta chains were all read from a single sample in a study of early T cells in non-severe SARS-CoV-2 infection. TCRdb passed the 5' RACE reads through MiXCR, listing each CDR3 protein once. The table lists approximately 20,000 distinct CDR3 sequences, less than 5% of them singletons, with approximately 6.6% in the top ten. Sequencing used whole blood. Receptors were obtained from an adult who was a healthcare worker with PCR-confirmed SARS-CoV-2 infection or an uninfected control (not recorded which).

This clonotype is labeled as medium-sized. This chain connects TRBV20-1 to TRBJ1-6; no firm D call. V gave up 4 bases and J gave up 3 bases, with 10 bases separating them. Germline assignment: CDR1 DFQATT and CDR2 SNEGSKA (reference sequence). The CDR3 consists of 14 residues. For the CDR3, the DNA is TGCAGTGCTACCAGACGCAACTATAATTCACCCCTCCACTTT. It translates to CSATRRNYNSPLHF.

In this sample, this clonotype turned up many times. V gene TRBV6-5 combines with J gene TRBJ2-3, with 7 nucleotides matching TRBD2. The CDR3 runs 16 residues. CDR1 and CDR2 (germline): MNHEY, SVGAGI. Trimming cost V 4 bases and J 6 bases; bases outside gene matches: 13. The CDR3: CASSFPGSGAEDTQYF. In DNA form, the CDR3 reads TGTGCCAGCAGTTTCCCAGGGAGCGGGGCGGAGGATACGCAGTATTTT.

This clonotype has at least ten counts. The genes are TRBV6-1 and TRBJ1-1; 11 positions agree with TRBD1. Germline-derived CDR1 and CDR2 are MNHNS and SASEGT. The CDR3 sequence is 15 residues long. V was pared by 3 bases and J by 4 bases, with 4 bases of the junction left unmatched. CDR3 nucleotide sequence: TGTGCCAGCAGTGAGGACAGGGGGCGCGGCACTGAAGCTTTCTTT. This translates into CASSEDRGRGTEAFF.

This clonotype was detected many times. This rearrangement joins TRBV20-1 to TRBJ2-3, with D possibly called TRBD1 or TRBD2 (5 bases each). From germline, CDR1 is DFQATT and CDR2 SNEGSKA (reference sequence). The CDR3 is made up of 15 amino acids. V was pared by 3 bases and J by 7 bases, with 20 bases between. Written as DNA, the CDR3 is TGCAGTGCTAGTGAGGTGGGGACGTGGGGAAATACGCAGTATTTT. It is translated as CSASEVGTWGNTQYF.

This clonotype came up many times. V gene TRBV21-1 combines with J gene TRBJ1-2; the D call in the table, TRBD1, was not verified against the DNA. TRBV21-1 is assigned pseudogene status. This CDR3 spans 19 amino acids. In DNA form, the CDR3 reads TGTGCCAGCAGCACCAGTGAGGGGGACAGGGAGCGCCCTGGCTATGGCTACACCTTC. Translating it yields CASSTSEGDRERPGYGYTF.

The DNA of the CDR3 is TGCGCCAGCAGTGAGAATGGGGGATCGGCTGGAAACACCATATATTTT. Translating it yields CASSENGGSAGNTIYF. V and J are TRBV10-1 and TRBJ1-3, with D possibly matching TRBD1 (5 bases). The CDR3 covers 16 residues. Germline CDR1 is WNHNN and CDR2 is SYGVQD (reference sequence). Between the trimmed V and J ends, which lost 2 bases and 2 bases, there was a span of 13 bases.

This clonotype occurred many times. The rearrangement joins TRBV5-1 to TRBJ2-7; D may be TRBD1 (6 bases). The CDR3 runs to 13 residues. Per germline, CDR1 SGHRS and CDR2 YFSETQ. Trimming pared 7 bases from V and 2 bases from J, leaving 13 bases between. CDR3 region: CASPDRKTYEQYF. In DNA form, the CDR3 reads TGCGCCAGCCCGGACAGAAAAACCTACGAGCAGTACTTC. The entire variable domain, with the rest obtained from reference TRBV5-1 and TRBJ2-7, is as follows: KAGVTQTPRYLIKTRGQQVTLSCSPISGHRSVSWYQQTPGQGLQFLFEYFSETQRNKGNFPGRFSGRQFSNSRSEMNVSTLELGDSALYLCASPDRKTYEQYFGPGTRLTVT.

This clonotype is categorized as medium-sized. The chain is built from TRBV7-2 and TRBJ2-2; 8 nucleotides match TRBD2. Germline V gene lookup returns CDR1 SGHTA and CDR2 FQGNSA. The CDR3 is 14 residues long. V gave up 5 bases and J gave up 4 bases; unmatched junction bases: 3. The CDR3 region is CASSPTSVTGELFF. The CDR3 DNA is TGTGCCAGCAGCCCGACTAGCGTCACCGGGGAGCTGTTTTTT. Full variable domain (remainder filled in from reference TRBV7-2 and TRBJ2-2): GAGVSQSPSNKVTEKGKDVELRCDPISGHTALYWYRQSLGQGLEFLIYFQGNSAPDKSGLPSDRFSAERTGGSVSTLTIQRTQQEDSAVYLCASSPTSVTGELFFGEGSRLTVL.

V is TRBV7-9 and J is TRBJ1-1; D not resolved. Per germline, CDR1 SEHNR and CDR2 FQNEAQ (reference sequence). V was trimmed by 5 bases and J by 0 bases, leaving 10 bases between them. This CDR3 contains 14 residues. This CDR3 is CASSRQSMNTEAFF. The CDR3, as DNA: TGTGCCAGCAGCAGGCAGTCCATGAACACTGAAGCTTTCTTT.

This clonotype rates as medium-sized (0.01 to 0.1%). The CDR3 reads CASSYEGASEETQYF. The CDR3, as DNA: TGTGCCAGCAGTTACGAAGGTGCTAGCGAAGAGACCCAGTACTTC. The V gene is TRBV6-2 or TRBV6-3, the J gene TRBJ2-5, with D possibly matching TRBD2 (6 bases). Trimming removed 2 bases from V and 3 bases from J, with 13 bases in between. This CDR3 has 15 amino acids. Per the germline V gene, CDR1 is MNHEY and CDR2 is SVGEGT.

The CDR3 DNA sequence: TGTGCCAGCTCACCCCTTCGCACAGATACGCAGTATTTT. Its protein is CASSPLRTDTQYF. J is TRBJ2-3 and V is TRBV18; D is uncertain. Looked up from germline, CDR1 is KGHSH and CDR2 is LQKENI. Trimming took off 3 bases at V and 1 base at J, with 5 bases between the two ends. CDR3 size: 13 residues.

This clonotype has a count of ten or more. CDR3 nucleotides: TGTGCCACCCGGGGCAGCACAGATACGCAGTATTTT. Residues: CATRGSTDTQYF. The V call is TRBV6-5, the J call TRBJ2-3, with D possibly called TRBD1 or TRBD2 (5 bases each). Trimming left V 10 bases short and J 0 bases short, with 8 bases between. The CDR3 spans 12 residues. CDR1 is MNHEY, CDR2 SVGAGI, per germline.

This clonotype was recorded at least ten times. The chain combines TRBV6-6 with TRBJ1-1, with D maybe TRBD1 (6 bases). The CDR3 is 13 amino acids. V dropped 6 bases and J dropped 4 bases, with 12 bases sitting between them. CDR1 and CDR2 (germline): MNHNY, SVGAGI (reference sequence). The CDR3 region is CASRLQGSTEAFF. The CDR3 bases are TGTGCCAGCAGATTACAGGGATCCACTGAAGCTTTCTTT.

This clonotype was found many times. The rearrangement links TRBV9 to TRBJ2-7; TRBD2 is a possible D gene (5 bases). The germline V and J ends were trimmed by 4 bases and 7 bases, with 18 bases remaining between them. The CDR3 is 14 residues long. Looked up from germline, CDR1 is SGDLS and CDR2 is YYNGEE. The DNA for the CDR3 is TGTGCCAGCAGCCCGAGATGGGAGTCGCGGGAGCAGTACTTC. It codes for CASSPRWESREQYF. Variable domain in full (rest from reference TRBV9 and TRBJ2-7): DSGVTQTPKHLITATGQRVTLRCSPRSGDLSVYWYQQSLDQGLQFLIQYYNGEERAKGNILERFSAQQFPDLHSELNLSSLELGDSALYFCASSPRWESREQYFGPGTRLTVT.

In this sample, this clonotype turned up a few times. The rearrangement uses TRBV6-1 and TRBJ1-2; D is unresolved. V lost 4 bases to trimming and J lost 2 bases, with 5 bases between them. The CDR3 covers 12 residues. Germline assignment: CDR1 MNHNS and CDR2 SASEGT. CDR3: CASSGRNYGYTF. The CDR3 bases are TGTGCCAGCAGTGGACGGAACTATGGCTACACCTTC.

This clonotype showed up many times. This chain links TRBV5-1 with TRBJ1-2, with D possibly TRBD1 on 6 matching bases. The V end lost 0 bases, the J end lost 3 bases, and 6 bases lay between the germline ends. CDR1 SGHRS and CDR2 YFSETQ come from the germline V gene. There are 13 residues in the CDR3. CDR3 protein: CASSLGQDYGYTF. CDR3 in DNA: TGCGCCAGCAGCTTGGGACAGGACTATGGCTACACCTTC.

In this sample, this clonotype turned up many times. The J gene is TRBJ2-7, the V gene TRBV23-1, with 7 bases that match TRBD2. TRBV23-1 is an ORF, with its function uncertain. V lost 5 bases, J lost 3 bases, and 13 bases stayed unmatched. The CDR3 has 16 amino acids. The CDR3 DNA reads as TGCGCCAGCAGTACCGTGAGCGGGGTCCCGGGCTACGAGCAGTACTTC. It translates to CASSTVSGVPGYEQYF.

This clonotype was observed at least ten times. The chain has TRBV27 and TRBJ2-5; D remains ambiguous. V gave up 5 bases and J gave up 5 bases, with 12 bases separating them. The germline V gene encodes CDR1 MNHEY and CDR2 SMNVEV (reference sequence). This CDR3 is built from 13 residues. The CDR3 DNA reads TGTGCCAGCAGTCCCTTCTTACCGGAGACCCAGTACTTC. As protein: CASSPFLPETQYF.

This clonotype was counted ten times or more. The V and J genes are TRBV6-6 and TRBJ1-1; TRBD1 might be the D (5 bases). V was cut by 11 bases and J by 2 bases, with 15 bases left in between. The CDR3 runs to 13 residues. Germline V lookup: CDR1 MNHNY, CDR2 SVGAGI (reference sequence). In nucleotides, the CDR3 is TGTGCCGGGGGTTTAGGGGCTAACACTGAAGCTTTCTTT. It translates to CAGGLGANTEAFF.

This clonotype was seen repeatedly, ten times or more. The rearrangement uses TRBV9 and TRBJ1-1; D not certain. Deletions cut 2 bases from V and 1 base from J, with 9 bases between. Looked up from germline, CDR1 is SGDLS and CDR2 is YYNGEE. The CDR3 is 14 residues long. The CDR3: CASSVDRRNTEAFF. For the CDR3, the DNA is TGTGCCAGCAGCGTTGATCGCCGGAACACTGAAGCTTTCTTT. The entire variable domain, with the rest obtained from reference TRBV9 and TRBJ1-1, is as follows: DSGVTQTPKHLITATGQRVTLRCSPRSGDLSVYWYQQSLDQGLQFLIQYYNGEERAKGNILERFSAQQFPDLHSELNLSSLELGDSALYFCASSVDRRNTEAFFGQGTRLTVV.

This clonotype was seen at least ten times. The chain is built from TRBV6-6 and TRBJ2-7; D may be TRBD1 (6 bases). Germline loops: CDR1 MNHNY, CDR2 SVGAGI (reference sequence). This CDR3 region has 12 residues. The V end was cut by 6 bases, the J end by 3 bases, with 9 bases between. As DNA, the CDR3 is TGTGCCAGCAGCGCAGGGGTCTACGAGCAGTACTTC. Translated, it gives CASSAGVYEQYF.

In this sample, this clonotype is medium-sized. CDR3 residues: CASSLAIPSGTDTQYF. The CDR3 bases are TGTGCCAGCAGCTTGGCCATCCCCTCGGGCACAGATACGCAGTATTTT. This chain joins TRBV5-5 and TRBJ2-3; D call uncertain. CDR1 is SGHKS and CDR2 is YYEKEE in the germline V gene (reference sequence). CDR3 length equals 16 residues. The germline V and J ends were trimmed by 0 bases and 1 base, with 12 bases remaining between them. The full variable domain, with the rest looked up from reference TRBV5-5 and TRBJ2-3, is DAGVTQSPTHLIKTRGQQVTLRCSPISGHKSVSWYQQVLGQGPQFIFQYYEKEERGRGNFPDRFSARQFPNYSSELNVNALLLGDSALYLCASSLAIPSGTDTQYFGPGTRLTVL.

This clonotype has ten or more counts. The V and J genes are TRBV12-3 or TRBV12-4 and TRBJ1-6; D gene ambiguous. This CDR3 spans 12 amino acids. Trimming removed 7 bases at V and 12 bases at J, with 13 bases between. The DNA for the CDR3 is TGTGCCAGCACTACCGGCGGGAGACCCCTCCACTTT. Residues: CASTTGGRPLHF.

This clonotype came up a few times. At one end, the junction sequence differs from germline, possibly due to a read error. The chain uses TRBV6-2 or TRBV6-3 and TRBJ2-7, with D maybe TRBD1 (6 bases). The germline V gene has CDR1 MNHEY and CDR2 SVGEGT. There are 14 residues in the CDR3. CDR3 in DNA: TGTGCCAGCGGTTACAGGACAGAGAGTGACGAGCAGTACTTC. Encoded protein: CASGYRTESDEQYF.

This clonotype occurred many times. The rearrangement links TRBV11-2 to TRBJ2-7; D not certain. V was cut by 4 bases and J by 3 bases, with 13 bases left in between. There are 14 residues in the CDR3. Germline CDR1 is SGHAT and CDR2 is FQNNGV. The CDR3 reads CASSYTNSGYEQYF. The CDR3 bases are TGTGCCAGCAGCTATACCAATTCGGGCTACGAGCAGTACTTC.

This clonotype was counted ten times or more. CDR3 region: CASSSDRGRTETQYF. DNA for the CDR3: TGTGCCAGCAGTTCGGACAGGGGGCGCACAGAGACCCAGTACTTC. The V and J genes are TRBV5-4 and TRBJ2-5; TRBD1 matches at 11 bases. V lost 5 bases to trimming and J lost 4 bases; unmatched junction nucleotides: 7. The CDR3 extends over 15 amino acids. The V gene's germline CDR1 is SGHNT and CDR2 YYREEE (reference sequence).